A selection of T cell receptor beta chains follows, all from one sample in a study of blood T cells in healthy people across ages. TCRdb called the 5' RACE reads again in MiXCR, with one record for every CDR3 protein. The table shows under 1,100,000 distinct CDR3 sequences, with under 30% occurring only once. This same sample was also taken into another study, of T cells of mothers and their children.

Sequenced material: blood. The receptors originated from a girl aged 2-10 years in good health. Both conserved end residues are part of each CDR3. A D gene is named only where the DNA matches it firmly. Not every row has a clone size; where given, it reads once, few, many or a size class.

abundance: few; j_gene: TRBJ2-5; d_gene: -; v_gene: TRBV29-1; CDR3aa: CSVEAEFQETQYF; CDR3nt: TGCAGCGTTGAGGCGGAATTTCAAGAGACCCAGTACTTC
abundance: few; j_gene: TRBJ2-6; d_gene: -; v_gene: TRBV28; CDR3aa: CASSFAGQGANVLTF; CDR3nt: TGTGCCAGCAGTTTCGCCGGGCAAGGGGCCAACGTCCTGACTTTC
abundance: -; j_gene: TRBJ1-2; d_gene: TRBD1; v_gene: TRBV7-2; CDR3aa: CASSSRQGATYGYTF; CDR3nt: TGTGCCAGCAGCTCTCGACAGGGGGCTACCTATGGCTACACCTTC
abundance: -; j_gene: TRBJ2-7; d_gene: TRBD1; v_gene: TRBV28; CDR3aa: CASSSPGGPYEQYF; CDR3nt: TGTGCCAGCAGTTCCCCAGGGGGACCCTACGAGCAGTACTTC
abundance: few; j_gene: TRBJ1-1; d_gene: -; v_gene: TRBV12-3/TRBV12-4; CDR3aa: CAISSGDTEAFF; CDR3nt: TGTGCCATCAGTTCCGGGGACACTGAAGCTTTCTTT
abundance: few; j_gene: TRBJ2-1; d_gene: TRBD2; v_gene: TRBV12-3/TRBV12-4; CDR3aa: CASSLLANEQFF; CDR3nt: TGTGCCAGCAGTCTACTAGCGAATGAGCAGTTCTTC
abundance: few; j_gene: TRBJ2-7; d_gene: TRBD2; v_gene: TRBV20-1; CDR3aa: CSASRASGSLGEQYF; CDR3nt: TGCAGTGCTAGTAGGGCTAGCGGGTCCCTGGGCGAGCAGTACTTC
abundance: -; j_gene: TRBJ2-5; d_gene: TRBD1; v_gene: TRBV10-3; CDR3aa: CAISRSDRTTPETQCF; CDR3nt: TGTGCCATCAGTCGATCGGACAGGACGACACCGGAGACCCAGTGCTTC
abundance: -; j_gene: TRBJ1-4; d_gene: TRBD1; v_gene: TRBV12-3/TRBV12-4; CDR3aa: CASSPITGGTTNEKLFF; CDR3nt: TGTGCCAGCAGTCCTATAACAGGGGGCACAACTAATGAAAAACTGTTTTTT
abundance: few; j_gene: TRBJ2-5; d_gene: TRBD2; v_gene: TRBV10-3; CDR3aa: CAISARAGGPETQYF; CDR3nt: TGTGCCATCAGTGCAAGGGCGGGAGGCCCTGAGACCCAGTACTTC
abundance: -; j_gene: TRBJ2-5; d_gene: TRBD1; v_gene: TRBV11-2; CDR3aa: CASSLGDRGIKETQYF; CDR3nt: TGTGCCAGCAGCTTAGGGGACAGGGGGATTAAGGAGACCCAGTACTTC
abundance: few; j_gene: TRBJ1-6; d_gene: -; v_gene: TRBV27; CDR3aa: CASSFLNSPLHF; CDR3nt: TGTGCCAGCAGTTTTTTGAATTCACCCCTCCACTTT
abundance: -; j_gene: TRBJ2-1; d_gene: -; v_gene: TRBV27; CDR3aa: CASSFRAGNYNEQFF; CDR3nt: TGTGCCAGCAGTTTCAGGGCAGGCAATTACAATGAGCAGTTCTTC
abundance: few; j_gene: TRBJ2-1; d_gene: -; v_gene: TRBV28; CDR3aa: CASSLWGEGNEQFF; CDR3nt: TGTGCCAGCAGTTTATGGGGGGAAGGGAATGAGCAGTTCTTC
abundance: -; j_gene: TRBJ2-7; d_gene: -; v_gene: TRBV4-3; CDR3aa: CASSPGGSAYEQYF; CDR3nt: TGCGCCAGCAGCCCAGGGGGGTCGGCCTACGAGCAGTACTTC
abundance: few; j_gene: TRBJ2-7; d_gene: -; v_gene: TRBV3-1; CDR3aa: CASSPVTSYEQYF; CDR3nt: TGTGCCAGCTCCCCCGTGACCTCCTACGAGCAGTACTTC
abundance: -; j_gene: TRBJ2-2; d_gene: TRBD2; v_gene: TRBV7-8; CDR3aa: CASSFGPSGGNTGELFF; CDR3nt: TGTGCCAGCAGCTTTGGGCCCAGCGGGGGGAACACCGGGGAGCTGTTTTTT
abundance: -; j_gene: TRBJ2-5; d_gene: -; v_gene: TRBV4-2; CDR3aa: CASSQELGKTQYF; CDR3nt: TGTGCCAGCAGCCAAGAACTGGGTAAGACCCAGTACTTC
abundance: -; j_gene: TRBJ1-5; d_gene: -; v_gene: TRBV7-2; CDR3aa: CASSLTEDQPQHF; CDR3nt: TGTGCCAGCAGCTTAACAGAAGATCAGCCCCAGCATTTT
abundance: few; j_gene: TRBJ2-1; d_gene: TRBD2; v_gene: TRBV20-1; CDR3aa: CSARALAGGGYNEQFF; CDR3nt: TGCAGTGCTAGAGCCCTAGCGGGAGGAGGTTACAATGAGCAGTTCTTC
abundance: -; j_gene: TRBJ2-7; d_gene: -; v_gene: TRBV18; CDR3aa: CASSSDASSYEQYF; CDR3nt: TGTGCCAGCTCATCCGACGCAAGCTCCTACGAGCAGTACTTC
abundance: few; j_gene: TRBJ2-5; d_gene: -; v_gene: TRBV10-1; CDR3aa: CASSESTQSGTQYF; CDR3nt: TGCGCCAGCAGTGAGTCGACTCAAAGTGGAACCCAGTACTTC
abundance: -; j_gene: TRBJ2-7; d_gene: -; v_gene: TRBV6-5; CDR3aa: CASQPRVGKTYEQYF; CDR3nt: TGTGCCAGCCAACCCAGGGTCGGAAAGACCTACGAGCAGTACTTC
abundance: few; j_gene: TRBJ2-5; d_gene: TRBD2; v_gene: TRBV29-1; CDR3aa: CSVRDTGTSGRPGETQYF; CDR3nt: TGCAGCGTCCGAGACACCGGGACTAGCGGGAGGCCAGGGGAGACCCAGTACTTC
abundance: few; j_gene: TRBJ2-7; d_gene: -; v_gene: TRBV9; CDR3aa: CASSGSSGAPQYF; CDR3nt: TGTGCCAGCAGTGGTAGTTCGGGGGCGCCGCAGTACTTC
abundance: few; j_gene: TRBJ2-7; d_gene: TRBD2; v_gene: TRBV29-1; CDR3aa: CSVGLAGGFSSYEQYF; CDR3nt: TGCAGCGTCGGACTAGCGGGAGGTTTTAGCTCCTACGAGCAGTACTTC
abundance: many; j_gene: TRBJ2-4; d_gene: -; v_gene: TRBV29-1; CDR3aa: CSVRGASIRGNIQYF; CDR3nt: TGCAGCGTTCGAGGGGCATCCATAAGGGGAAACATTCAGTACTTC
abundance: many; j_gene: TRBJ2-5; d_gene: -; v_gene: TRBV28; CDR3aa: CASSWVETQYF; CDR3nt: TGTGCCAGCAGTTGGGTGGAGACCCAGTACTTC
abundance: -; j_gene: TRBJ1-2; d_gene: -; v_gene: TRBV25-1; CDR3aa: CASSEFVAGGHTF; CDR3nt: TGTGCCAGCAGTGAATTTGTAGCTGGTGGCCACACCTTC
abundance: -; j_gene: TRBJ2-3; d_gene: TRBD2; v_gene: TRBV10-3; CDR3aa: CAISPGLAGTDTDTQYF; CDR3nt: TGTGCCATCAGTCCGGGACTAGCGGGAACCGACACAGATACGCAGTATTTT
abundance: few; j_gene: TRBJ2-5; d_gene: -; v_gene: TRBV29-1; CDR3aa: CSVGGLMAETQYF; CDR3nt: TGCAGCGTAGGCGGACTAATGGCGGAGACCCAGTACTTC
abundance: -; j_gene: TRBJ2-5; d_gene: TRBD1; v_gene: TRBV12-3/TRBV12-4; CDR3aa: CASSSTGGLETQYF; CDR3nt: TGTGCCAGCAGCTCAACAGGGGGTCTAGAGACCCAGTACTTC
abundance: -; j_gene: TRBJ2-5; d_gene: TRBD2; v_gene: TRBV28; CDR3aa: CAGLHVGETQYF; CDR3nt: TGTGCGGGACTACACGTCGGGGAGACCCAGTACTTC
abundance: -; j_gene: TRBJ2-5; d_gene: -; v_gene: TRBV27; CDR3aa: CASSWWEETQYF; CDR3nt: TGTGCCAGCAGTTGGTGGGAAGAGACCCAGTACTTC
abundance: few; j_gene: TRBJ2-5; d_gene: -; v_gene: TRBV4-1; CDR3aa: CASSQDGAGETQYF; CDR3nt: TGCGCCAGCAGCCAAGACGGGGCGGGAGAGACCCAGTACTTC